A selection of T cell receptor beta chains follows, all from one sample in a study of OX40 agonist ivuxolimab in advanced cancers. Clones were read by immunoSEQ multiplex PCR, and TCRdb kept only the in-frame ones, dropping some. The sample lists over 75,000 clones; around 88% were seen once. This specimen consisted of CD4+ or CD8+ T cells sorted from blood, obtained in a trial of the OX40 agonist ivuxolimab. These TCRs come from an adult with an advanced solid tumor such as melanoma, head and neck, liver or kidney cancer. The CDR3 runs from the conserved cysteine through the conserved F or W. A D gene is named only where the DNA matches it firmly. Size tells how often a clone was seen (once, few, many) or the class of an expanded clone, and some rows leave it out.

V	D	size	J	CDR3	DNA
TRBV11-3	-	-	TRBJ2-3	CASSLSTGQWTDTQYF	TGTGCCAGCAGCTTAAGCACTGGCCAGTGGACAGATACGCAGTATTTT
TRBV10-3	TRBD2	-	TRBJ2-5	CAIRLAVGETQYF	TGTGCCATCCGACTAGCAGTGGGCGAGACCCAGTACTTC
TRBV27	-	-	TRBJ2-1	CASSSPGGGEGYNEQFF	TGTGCCAGCAGTTCCCCCGGGGGCGGAGAGGGGTACAATGAGCAGTTCTTC
TRBV5-1	-	-	TRBJ1-1	CASSPTGSVNTEAFF	TGCGCCAGCAGCCCAACCGGGTCTGTGAACACTGAAGCTTTCTTT
TRBV5-1	-	-	TRBJ1-6	CASSLGGPSSYNSPLHF	TGCGCCAGCAGCTTGGGGGGACCGAGCTCCTATAATTCACCCCTCCACTTT
TRBV5-4	TRBD2	-	TRBJ2-1	CASSSGLAGGMYNEQFF	TGTGCCAGCAGCTCGGGACTAGCGGGAGGGATGTACAATGAGCAGTTCTTC
TRBV7-3	TRBD1	-	TRBJ2-1	CASSLTGTEHNEQFF	TGTGCCAGCAGCTTAACCGGGACAGAACACAATGAGCAGTTCTTC
TRBV28	TRBD2	-	TRBJ2-3	CASSGGVTAQYF	TGTGCCAGCAGCGGGGGGGTTACGGCGCAGTATTTT
TRBV18	-	-	TRBJ2-3	CASSRSTDTQYF	TGTGCCAGCTCACGTTCCACAGATACGCAGTATTTT
TRBV5-1	-	-	TRBJ2-7	CASSFQGYYEQYF	TGCGCCAGCAGCTTCCAGGGGTACTACGAGCAGTACTTC
TRBV30	-	few	TRBJ1-5	CAWSGGGFSNQPQHF	TGTGCCTGGAGCGGGGGAGGCTTTAGCAATCAGCCCCAGCATTTT
TRBV7-2	TRBD1	-	TRBJ1-5	CASSTERQGQPQHF	TGTGCCAGCAGCACCGAAAGACAGGGACAGCCCCAGCATTTT
TRBV7-2	-	-	TRBJ2-2	CASSLARWRGTNTGELFF	TGTGCCAGCAGCTTAGCGCGATGGCGGGGCACGAACACCGGGGAGCTGTTTTTT
TRBV7-2	-	-	TRBJ2-5	CASSLDIPETQYF	TGTGCCAGCAGCTTAGATATACCGGAGACCCAGTACTTC
TRBV18	-	once	TRBJ2-2	CASSPERTGELFF	TGTGCCAGCTCACCAGAGAGGACCGGGGAGCTGTTTTTT
TRBV28	TRBD1	-	TRBJ2-7	CASSTPDGSTGKISYEQYF	TGTGCCAGCAGTACCCCAGACGGTTCGACAGGGAAGATCTCCTACGAGCAGTACTTC
TRBV7-2	-	-	TRBJ1-2	CASSLTGPYGYTF	TGTGCCAGCAGCTTAACCGGACCTTATGGCTACACCTTC
TRBV6-5	-	-	TRBJ1-6	CASKRSSYNSPLHF	TGTGCCAGCAAACGGAGCTCCTATAATTCACCCCTCCACTTT
TRBV6-5	TRBD1	-	TRBJ1-3	CASRPDRVPGNTIYF	TGTGCCAGCAGACCCGACAGGGTGCCTGGAAACACCATATATTTT
TRBV11-2	-	-	TRBJ1-2	CASSLGQSYGYTF	TGTGCCAGCAGCTTAGGCCAAAGCTATGGCTACACCTTC
TRBV14	-	medium-sized	TRBJ1-6	CASSQIRNSPLHF	TGTGCCAGCAGCCAAATTCGCAATTCACCCCTCCACTTT
TRBV7-3	-	-	TRBJ2-1	CASSSTPGRYNEQFF	TGTGCCAGCAGCTCGACCCCCGGACGTTACAATGAGCAGTTCTTC
TRBV27	TRBD1	once	TRBJ1-2	CASSRSTGESYGYTF	TGTGCCAGCAGTAGATCGACAGGGGAGAGCTATGGCTACACCTTC
TRBV5-1	-	-	TRBJ2-5	CASSLAQVIGETQYF	TGCGCCAGCAGCTTGGCACAGGTAATCGGAGAGACCCAGTACTTC
TRBV6-5	-	-	TRBJ2-7	CASSPESGALYEQYF	TGTGCCAGCAGCCCCGAGTCAGGGGCCCTCTACGAGCAGTACTTC
TRBV5-1	-	-	TRBJ1-1	CASSFNRQGMTEAFF	TGCGCCAGCAGCTTTAATCGGCAGGGAATGACTGAAGCTTTCTTT
TRBV25-1	TRBD1	-	TRBJ2-3	CASSALTGGIQDTQYF	TGTGCCAGCAGTGCCCTGACAGGGGGCATTCAAGATACGCAGTATTTT
TRBV5-1	-	-	TRBJ1-2	CASSLESPGYGYTF	TGCGCCAGCAGCTTGGAGTCGCCGGGGTATGGCTACACCTTC
TRBV7-3	TRBD2	-	TRBJ2-5	CASSSLAGVQETQYF	TGTGCCAGCAGCTCCCTAGCGGGGGTCCAAGAGACCCAGTACTTC
TRBV4-1	TRBD2	-	TRBJ2-3	CASSLRLAGGSSTDTQYF	TGCGCCAGCAGCCTGAGACTAGCGGGGGGATCTAGCACAGATACGCAGTATTTT
TRBV28	-	-	TRBJ1-5	CASSGDSNQPQHF	TGTGCCAGCAGTGGGGATAGCAATCAGCCCCAGCATTTT
TRBV6-5	-	-	TRBJ1-2	CASSYWGVKNGYTF	TGTGCCAGCAGTTACTGGGGGGTTAAGAATGGCTACACCTTC
TRBV19	-	-	TRBJ1-5	CASSSLGDAQPQHF	TGTGCCAGTAGTTCCCTCGGGGACGCGCAGCCCCAGCATTTT
TRBV9	-	-	TRBJ2-7	CASSAGYRVGEQYF	TGTGCCAGCAGCGCGGGGTACAGGGTCGGCGAGCAGTACTTC
TRBV7-2	-	once	TRBJ2-3	CASSLSHSTDTQYF	TGTGCCAGCAGCCTCTCACATAGCACAGATACGCAGTATTTT
TRBV5-1	TRBD2	-	TRBJ2-5	CASSGTLAVEETQYF	TGCGCCAGCAGCGGAACCCTAGCGGTGGAAGAGACCCAGTACTTC
TRBV5-6	-	-	TRBJ1-2	CASSLGDGFYGYTF	TGTGCCAGCAGCTTAGGGGACGGATTCTATGGCTACACCTTC
TRBV5-1	TRBD2	-	TRBJ2-5	CASSLQRTSGGSEQYF	TGCGCCAGCAGCTTACAACGGACTAGCGGGGGATCAGAGCAGTACTTC
TRBV6-6	TRBD2	-	TRBJ2-1	CASSSQSGSSYNEQFF	TGTGCCAGCAGTTCCCAAAGCGGGAGCTCCTACAATGAGCAGTTCTTC
TRBV27	TRBD1	-	TRBJ1-2	CASSLDRSNYGYTF	TGTGCCAGCAGTCTGGACAGGTCTAACTATGGCTACACCTTC
TRBV5-6	TRBD2	once	TRBJ2-7	CASSQLGAAGGPLEQYF	TGTGCCAGCAGCCAACTAGGGGCAGCGGGGGGGCCGCTCGAGCAGTACTTC
TRBV28	TRBD2	-	TRBJ2-1	CASSSPSGRGGNEQFF	TGTGCCAGCAGTTCCCCTAGCGGGAGGGGGGGCAATGAGCAGTTCTTC
TRBV7-9	TRBD2	-	TRBJ2-7	CASSSGRGTSEYEEQYF	TGTGCCAGCAGCTCAGGTCGGGGGACTAGCGAATACGAAGAGCAGTACTTC
TRBV27	-	-	TRBJ1-5	CASSFGPPGIQPQHF	TGTGCCAGCAGTTTTGGGCCGCCAGGGATTCAGCCCCAGCATTTT
TRBV6-1	-	-	TRBJ2-1	CASSAVQGHRGQFF	TGTGCCAGCAGTGCGGTTCAGGGGCACAGAGGGCAGTTCTTC